This T cell receptor beta chain originates from a study of T cell responses to AZD1222 COVID-19 vaccine. Findings and limits, study-wide: Breadth and depth of Spike-specific TCRs rose after two AZD1222 doses. Seropositive at baseline were only six AZD1222 recipients.

CDR3 length: 13 residues. Looked up from germline, CDR1 is MNHEY and CDR2 is SMNVEV (reference sequence). With regard to this clone: Its antigen remains unidentified. Germline is not matched at one junction end, which may reflect a read error.

Data came from immunoSEQ multiplex PCR; TCRdb stores just in-frame clones and leaves some out. The data show about 120,000 clones, with about 92% seen just once and 4% to 6% held by the top ten. The receptor was derived from an adult who received the AZD1222 COVID-19 vaccine. V is TRBV27 and J is TRBJ1-6, with D perhaps matching TRBD1 (6 bases). The sample here was peripheral blood, taken 28 days after the second AZD1222 dose. DNA for the CDR3: TGTGCCAGCGGTTTCCAGGGGTACTCAGGACTCCACTTT. Amino acid sequence: CASGFQGYSGLHF.